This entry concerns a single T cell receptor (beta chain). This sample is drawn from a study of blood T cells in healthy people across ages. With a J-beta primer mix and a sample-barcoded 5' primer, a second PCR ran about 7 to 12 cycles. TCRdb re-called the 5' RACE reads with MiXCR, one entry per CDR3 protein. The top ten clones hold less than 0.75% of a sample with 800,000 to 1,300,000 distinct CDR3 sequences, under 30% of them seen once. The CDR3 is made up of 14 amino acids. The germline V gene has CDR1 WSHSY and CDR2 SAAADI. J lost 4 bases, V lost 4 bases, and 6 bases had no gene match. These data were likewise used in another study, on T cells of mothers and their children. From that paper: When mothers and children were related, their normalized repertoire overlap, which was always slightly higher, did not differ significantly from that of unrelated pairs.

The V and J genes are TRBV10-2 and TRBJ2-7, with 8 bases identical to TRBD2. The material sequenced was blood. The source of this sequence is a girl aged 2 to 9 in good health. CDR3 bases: TGCGCCAGCAGTGTTGGCGGGAGGAATTACGAGCAGTACTTC. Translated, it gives CASSVGGRNYEQYF.